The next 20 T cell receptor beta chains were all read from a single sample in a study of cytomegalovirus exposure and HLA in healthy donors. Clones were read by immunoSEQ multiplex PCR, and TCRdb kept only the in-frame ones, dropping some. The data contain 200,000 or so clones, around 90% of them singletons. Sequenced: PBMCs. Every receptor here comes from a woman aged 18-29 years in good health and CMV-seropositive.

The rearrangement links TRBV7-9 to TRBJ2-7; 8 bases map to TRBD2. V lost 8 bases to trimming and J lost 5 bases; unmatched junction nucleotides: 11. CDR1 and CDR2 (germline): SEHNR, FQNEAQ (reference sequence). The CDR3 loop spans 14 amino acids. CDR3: CASGIAGGRDEQYF. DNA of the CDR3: TGTGCCAGCGGTATTGCGGGAGGTAGGGACGAGCAGTACTTC.

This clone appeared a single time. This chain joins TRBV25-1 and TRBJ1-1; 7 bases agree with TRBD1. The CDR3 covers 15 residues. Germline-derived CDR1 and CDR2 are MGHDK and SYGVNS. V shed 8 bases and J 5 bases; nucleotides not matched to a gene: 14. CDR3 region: CASYPRQGPGTEAFF. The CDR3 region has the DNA TGTGCCAGCTATCCTCGACAGGGCCCTGGGACTGAAGCTTTCTTT.

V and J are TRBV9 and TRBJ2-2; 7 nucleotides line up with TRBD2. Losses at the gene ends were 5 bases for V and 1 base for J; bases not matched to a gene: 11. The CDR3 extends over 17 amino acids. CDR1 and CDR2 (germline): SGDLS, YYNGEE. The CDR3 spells CASSRWGGGLNTGELFF. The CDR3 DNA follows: TGTGCCAGCAGTCGGTGGGGGGGAGGGTTGAACACCGGGGAGCTGTTTTTT. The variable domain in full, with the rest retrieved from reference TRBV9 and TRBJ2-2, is DSGVTQTPKHLITATGQRVTLRCSPRSGDLSVYWYQQSLDQGLQFLIQYYNGEERAKGNILERFSAQQFPDLHSELNLSSLELGDSALYFCASSRWGGGLNTGELFFGEGSRLTVL.

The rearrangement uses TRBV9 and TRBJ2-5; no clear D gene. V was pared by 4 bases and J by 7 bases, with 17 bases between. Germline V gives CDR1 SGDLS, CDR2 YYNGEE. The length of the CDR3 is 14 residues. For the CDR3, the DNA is TGTGCCAGCAGCCCCCCTCCGGGTTTCGGGACCCAGTACTTC. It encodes CASSPPPGFGTQYF.

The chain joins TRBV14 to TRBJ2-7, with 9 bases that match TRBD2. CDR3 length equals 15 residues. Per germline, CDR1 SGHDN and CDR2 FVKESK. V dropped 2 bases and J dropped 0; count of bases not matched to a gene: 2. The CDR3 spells CASSQKGLASYEQYF. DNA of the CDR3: TGTGCCAGCAGCCAAAAGGGACTAGCCTCCTACGAGCAGTACTTC.

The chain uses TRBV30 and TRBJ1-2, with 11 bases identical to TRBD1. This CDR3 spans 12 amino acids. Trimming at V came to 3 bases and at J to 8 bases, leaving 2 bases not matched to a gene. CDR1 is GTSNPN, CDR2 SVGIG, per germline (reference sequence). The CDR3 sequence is CAWRGQGVGYTF. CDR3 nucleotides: TGTGCCTGGAGGGGACAGGGGGTCGGCTACACCTTC.

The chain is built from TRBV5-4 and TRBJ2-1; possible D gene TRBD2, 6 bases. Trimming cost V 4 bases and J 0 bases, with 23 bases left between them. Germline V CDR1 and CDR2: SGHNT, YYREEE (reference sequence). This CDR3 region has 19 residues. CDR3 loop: CASSPRLFSGPSSYNEQFF. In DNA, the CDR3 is TGTGCCAGCAGCCCCCGCCTGTTTAGCGGCCCAAGCTCCTACAATGAGCAGTTCTTC.

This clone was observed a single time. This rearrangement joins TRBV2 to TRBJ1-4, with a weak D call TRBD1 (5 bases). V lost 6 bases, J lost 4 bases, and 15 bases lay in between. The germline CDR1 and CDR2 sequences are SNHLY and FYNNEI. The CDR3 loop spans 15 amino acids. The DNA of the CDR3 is TGTGCCAGCAGCCAACCCCGGGGGAGTAATGAAAAACTGTTTTTT. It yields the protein CASSQPRGSNEKLFF.

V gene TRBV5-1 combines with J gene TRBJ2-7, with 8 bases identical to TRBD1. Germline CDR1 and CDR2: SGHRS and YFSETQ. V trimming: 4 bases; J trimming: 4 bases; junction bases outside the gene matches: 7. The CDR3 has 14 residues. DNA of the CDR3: TGCGCCAGCAGCGTCGGGACAGGAATTTACGAGCAGTACTTC. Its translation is CASSVGTGIYEQYF.

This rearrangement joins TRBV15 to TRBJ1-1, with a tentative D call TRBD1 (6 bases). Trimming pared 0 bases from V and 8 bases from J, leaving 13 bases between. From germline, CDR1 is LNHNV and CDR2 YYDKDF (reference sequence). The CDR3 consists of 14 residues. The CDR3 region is CATSRDGGLGEAFF. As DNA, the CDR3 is TGTGCCACCAGCAGAGATGGGGGCTTGGGAGAAGCTTTCTTT. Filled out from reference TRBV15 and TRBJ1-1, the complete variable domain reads DAMVIQNPRYQVTQFGKPVTLSCSQTLNHNVMYWYQQKSSQAPKLLFHYYDKDFNNEADTPDNFQSRRPNTSFCFLDIRSPGLGDTAMYLCATSRDGGLGEAFFGQGTRLTVV.

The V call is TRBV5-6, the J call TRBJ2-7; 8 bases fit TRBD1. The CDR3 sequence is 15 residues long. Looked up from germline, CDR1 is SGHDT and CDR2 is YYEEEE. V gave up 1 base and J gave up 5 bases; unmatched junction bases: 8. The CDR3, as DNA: TGTGCCAGCAGCTTGCGGGTGACAGGGGACGACGAGCAGTACTTC. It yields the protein CASSLRVTGDDEQYF.

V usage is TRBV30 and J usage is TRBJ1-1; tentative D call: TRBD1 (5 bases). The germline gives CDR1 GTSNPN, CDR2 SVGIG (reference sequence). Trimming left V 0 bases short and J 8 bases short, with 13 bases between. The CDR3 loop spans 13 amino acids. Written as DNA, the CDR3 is TGTGCCTGGAGTGTAAACAGGAATTGGGAAGCTTTCTTT. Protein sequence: CAWSVNRNWEAFF.

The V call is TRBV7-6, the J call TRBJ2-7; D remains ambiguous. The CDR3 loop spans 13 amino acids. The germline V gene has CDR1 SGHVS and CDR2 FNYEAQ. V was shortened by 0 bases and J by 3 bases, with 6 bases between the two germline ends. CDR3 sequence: CASSLARNYEQYF. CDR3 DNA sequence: TGTGCCAGCAGCTTAGCGCGGAACTACGAGCAGTACTTC.

The CDR3 DNA reads TGTGCCAGCAGTAATAGACTATGGGGCTACACCTTC. It is translated as CASSNRLWGYTF. V is TRBV6-5 and J is TRBJ1-2; D is uncertain. Per the germline V gene, CDR1 is MNHEY and CDR2 is SVGAGI. Deletions cut 5 bases from V and 8 bases from J, with 12 bases between. The CDR3 has 12 residues.

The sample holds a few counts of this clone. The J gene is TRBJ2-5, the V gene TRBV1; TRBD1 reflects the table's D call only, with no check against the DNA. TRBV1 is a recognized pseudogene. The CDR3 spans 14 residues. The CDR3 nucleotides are TGCACCAGCACCCCTGGGCAGGGGGAGGAGACCCAGTACTTC. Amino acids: CTSTPGQGEETQYF.

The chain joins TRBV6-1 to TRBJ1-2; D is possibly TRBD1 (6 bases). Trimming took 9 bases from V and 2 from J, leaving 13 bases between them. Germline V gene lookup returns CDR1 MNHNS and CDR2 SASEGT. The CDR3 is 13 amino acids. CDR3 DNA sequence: TGTGCCAGTCGAGTAGGGGGAAACTATGGCTACACCTTC. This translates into CASRVGGNYGYTF.

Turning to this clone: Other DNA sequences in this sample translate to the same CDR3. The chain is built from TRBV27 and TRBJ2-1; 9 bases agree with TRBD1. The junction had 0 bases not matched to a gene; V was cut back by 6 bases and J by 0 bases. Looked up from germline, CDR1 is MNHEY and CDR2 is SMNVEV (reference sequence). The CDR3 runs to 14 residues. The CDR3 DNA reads TGTGCCAGCAGGACAGGGGGCTCCTACAATGAGCAGTTCTTC. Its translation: CASRTGGSYNEQFF.

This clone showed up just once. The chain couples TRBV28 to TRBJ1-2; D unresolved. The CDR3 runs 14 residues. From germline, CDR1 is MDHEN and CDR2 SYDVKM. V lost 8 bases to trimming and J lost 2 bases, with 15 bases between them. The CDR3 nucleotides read TGTGCCAGCGAAAAGGGAGTCGGAAACTATGGCTACACCTTC. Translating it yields CASEKGVGNYGYTF.

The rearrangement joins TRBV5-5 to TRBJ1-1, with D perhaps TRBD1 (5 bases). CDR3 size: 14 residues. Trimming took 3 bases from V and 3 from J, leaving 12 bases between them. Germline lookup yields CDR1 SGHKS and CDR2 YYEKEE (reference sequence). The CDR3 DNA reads TGTGCCAGCAGCTCGACAGCCCCACACACTGAAGCTTTCTTT. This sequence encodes CASSSTAPHTEAFF.

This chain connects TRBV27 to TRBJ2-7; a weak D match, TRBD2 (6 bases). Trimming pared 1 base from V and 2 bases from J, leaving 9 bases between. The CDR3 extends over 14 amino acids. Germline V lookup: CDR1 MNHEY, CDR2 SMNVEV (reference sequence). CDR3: CASSLWDFPYEQYF. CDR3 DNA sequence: TGTGCCAGCAGTTTATGGGACTTTCCCTACGAGCAGTACTTC.